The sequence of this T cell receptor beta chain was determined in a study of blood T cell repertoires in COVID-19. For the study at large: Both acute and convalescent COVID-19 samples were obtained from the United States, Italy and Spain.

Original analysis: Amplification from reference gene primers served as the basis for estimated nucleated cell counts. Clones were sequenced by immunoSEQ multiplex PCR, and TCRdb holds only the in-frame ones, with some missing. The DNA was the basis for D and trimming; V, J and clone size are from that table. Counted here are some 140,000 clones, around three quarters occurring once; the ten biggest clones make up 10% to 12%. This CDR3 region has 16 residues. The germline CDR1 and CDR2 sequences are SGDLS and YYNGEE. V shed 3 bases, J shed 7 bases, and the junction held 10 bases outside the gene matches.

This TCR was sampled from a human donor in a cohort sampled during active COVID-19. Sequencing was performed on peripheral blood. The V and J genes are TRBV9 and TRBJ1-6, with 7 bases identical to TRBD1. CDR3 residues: CASSDPRGAQNSPLHF. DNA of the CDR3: TGTGCCAGCAGCGACCCCAGGGGGGCCCAGAATTCACCCCTCCACTTT.